The table lists the clone carrying this T cell receptor (beta chain) with a count of one. Its antigen is undetermined. Reverse transcription used about 0.45 to 1 ug RNA and random hexamers. The immunoSEQ assay covered 54 Vbeta and 13 Jbeta segments for CDR3. TCRdb reanalysed the immunoSEQ multiplex PCR reads using MiXCR and keeps one entry per CDR3 protein. The sample lists roughly 110,000 distinct CDR3 sequences, under 95% occurring once. The entry originates in a study of CD8 T cells in Susac syndrome. Points from the study as a whole: The TCR sequencing and HLA analysis in the study involved a relatively small number of individuals, as the study acknowledged.

CDR1 and CDR2 from the germline V gene are SQVTM and ANQGSEA. CDR3 size: 13 residues. J lost 1 base, V lost 8 bases, and 7 bases had no gene match. TCR beta sequences were obtained from blood CD8+ and CD4+ T cells. Controls comprised healthy donors matched for age and sex. Sequencing used CD8+ T cells from PBMCs. The V call is TRBV29-1, the J call TRBJ2-5, with TRBD2 matching 7 bases. This clonotype was obtained from a human donor in good health. The CDR3 loop reads CSSLGGIQETQYF. CDR3 nucleotides: TGCAGCTCCCTGGGAGGGATCCAAGAGACCCAGTACTTC.